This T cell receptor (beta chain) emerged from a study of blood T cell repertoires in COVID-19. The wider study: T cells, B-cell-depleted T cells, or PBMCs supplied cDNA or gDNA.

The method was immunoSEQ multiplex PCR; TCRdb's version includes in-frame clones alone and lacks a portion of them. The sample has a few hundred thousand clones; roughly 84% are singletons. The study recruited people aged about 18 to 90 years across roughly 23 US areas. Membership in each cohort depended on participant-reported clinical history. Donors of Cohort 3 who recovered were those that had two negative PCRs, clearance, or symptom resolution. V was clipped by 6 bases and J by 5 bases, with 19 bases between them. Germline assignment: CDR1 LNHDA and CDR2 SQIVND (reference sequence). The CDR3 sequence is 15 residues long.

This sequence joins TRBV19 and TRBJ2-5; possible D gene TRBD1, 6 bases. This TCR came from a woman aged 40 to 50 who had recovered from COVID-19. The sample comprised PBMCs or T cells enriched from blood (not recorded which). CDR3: CASSDTGSTAETQYF. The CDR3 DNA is TGTGCCAGTAGCGATACAGGGAGCACCGCGGAGACCCAGTACTTC.